The text below deals with one T cell receptor (beta chain). The data were obtained in a study of blood T cell repertoires in COVID-19. Study background: The United States, Italy and Spain provided the acute and convalescent COVID-19 samples. In each case, the material was cDNA or gDNA derived from T cells, B-cell-depleted T cells, or PBMCs.

Germline V gene data show CDR1 as MDHEN and CDR2 as SYDVKM. The V gene end was trimmed by 8 bases and the J gene end by 6 bases; junction bases not matched to a gene: 14. The CDR3 runs 15 residues. Source study methods: Reference gene primer amplification in the assay estimated nucleated cell counts. Assay: immunoSEQ multiplex PCR; the TCRdb copy retains only in-frame clones and omits some. The V and J calls and clone size are taken from that table; D and trimming were inferred from the DNA. The sample includes some 100,000 clones, over 80% of them seen just once. The chain has TRBV28 and TRBJ2-3; 7 nucleotides match TRBD2. This clonotype originated in a woman aged 55-70 years with acute or convalescent COVID-19. Sample: peripheral blood. CDR3 bases: TGTGCCAGCTATTTCCGGGACTATCGTCGCGATACGCAGTATTTT. It encodes CASYFRDYRRDTQYF.